Listed below are T cell receptor beta chains from one sample, sequenced in a study of Graves' ophthalmopathy and Graves' hyperthyroidism. TCRdb re-called the multiplex PCR reads through MiXCR, storing one row per CDR3 protein. The sample records around 170,000 distinct CDR3 sequences, about 40% being singletons. The sample was peripheral blood. Receptor source: a woman between 35 and 50 years old with Graves' ophthalmopathy. Each CDR3 is given with its conserved first and last residue. A D gene is named only where the DNA matches it firmly. Only some rows state a clone size, as once, few, many or a class for expanded clones.

TRBJ2-7 | TRBD2 | TRBV6-1 | - | TGTGCCAGCACCCTAACTAGCGGGAGCTCCTACGAGCAGTACTTC | CASTLTSGSSYEQYF
TRBJ2-2 | - | TRBV15 | many | TGTGCCACCAGCCGACGGAGCACCGGGGAGCTGTTTTTT | CATSRRSTGELFF
TRBJ2-5 | - | TRBV6-1 | - | TGTGCCAGCAGTCCCGGGACCCGCGGAGAGACCCAGTACTTC | CASSPGTRGETQYF
TRBJ1-5 | TRBD1 | TRBV28 | many | TGTGCCAGCAGGGAGGTGGGACAGGGCTTTCGACAGCCCCAGCATTTT | CASREVGQGFRQPQHF
TRBJ2-7 | - | TRBV20-1 | many | TGCAGTGCACGGACCGCCTACGAGCAGTACTTC | CSARTAYEQYF
TRBJ2-5 | TRBD1 | TRBV7-8 | - | TGTGCCAGCAGCCCTTGGGACAGGGGCTACCAAGAGACCCAGTACTTC | CASSPWDRGYQETQYF
TRBJ2-7 | - | TRBV10-3 | many | TGTGCCATCAGTGAGTCGGGGTTATACGAGCAGTACTTC | CAISESGLYEQYF
TRBJ1-5 | TRBD1 | TRBV12-3/TRBV12-4 | many | TGTGCCAGCAGCCCGGGACAGAATCAGCCCCAGCATTTT | CASSPGQNQPQHF
TRBJ1-2 | TRBD1 | TRBV29-1 | many | TGCAGCGCGAGACAGGGGGGACTCTATGGCTACACCTTC | CSARQGGLYGYTF
TRBJ2-7 | - | TRBV6-1 | many | TGTGCCAGCAGTGAATGGCGTGAGCAGTACTTC | CASSEWREQYF
TRBJ2-7 | - | TRBV19 | - | TGTGCCAGTAGTCGTCGGGAGTTCGACGAGCAGTACTTC | CASSRREFDEQYF
TRBJ1-6 | - | TRBV30 | - | TGTGCCTGGAGTGTACAGCCCGGACGGATCAATTCACCCCTCCACTTT | CAWSVQPGRINSPLHF
TRBJ1-2 | - | TRBV7-8 | many | TGTGCCAGCAGCTTAGTGGTCAGACCTAACTATGGCTACACCTTC | CASSLVVRPNYGYTF
TRBJ2-5 | - | TRBV12-3/TRBV12-4 | - | TGTGCCAGCAGTTTTCGAGCAGTAGAAGAGACCCAGTACTTC | CASSFRAVEETQYF
TRBJ1-3 | - | TRBV6-1 | many | TGTGCCAGCACCCTATCGGGACGGCTGGGAAACACCATATATTTT | CASTLSGRLGNTIYF
TRBJ2-5 | - | TRBV12-3/TRBV12-4 | few | TGTGCCAGCAGTTTACGGGGGAGTGAGACCCAGTACTTC | CASSLRGSETQYF
TRBJ2-7 | - | TRBV6-5 | - | TGTGCCAGCAGTTACAGGGGACAACCGGGGTACGAGCAGTACTTC | CASSYRGQPGYEQYF
TRBJ1-1 | - | TRBV20-1 | many | TGCAGTGCTAGAGATTACGGCAGGGGACCTTATGAAGCTTTCTTT | CSARDYGRGPYEAFF
TRBJ2-5 | - | TRBV7-8 | many | TGTGCCAGCAGACCAAGCAAGGGGGCCGGGACTAGAGGGGAGACCCAGTACTTC | CASRPSKGAGTRGETQYF
TRBJ1-1 | - | TRBV11-2 | - | TGTGCCAGCAGCTTAGCTAAGACAGTTGAAGCTTTCTTT | CASSLAKTVEAFF
TRBJ1-5 | - | TRBV7-9 | - | TGTGCCAGCGGACAAGACAATCAGCCCCAGCATTTT | CASGQDNQPQHF
TRBJ1-1 | - | TRBV27 | many | TGTGCCAGCAGGAGCGGGTTGGGGAACACTGAAGCTTTCTTT | CASRSGLGNTEAFF
TRBJ1-5 | - | TRBV12-3/TRBV12-4 | - | TGTGCCAGCAGTTCCTACAGTCAAGCCCAGCATTTT | CASSSYSQAQHF
TRBJ1-5 | - | TRBV10-3 | - | TGTGCCATCAGTGAGCAGGGATTGCCCCAGCATTTT | CAISEQGLPQHF
TRBJ2-4 | - | TRBV7-2 | - | TGTGCCAGCAGCTTAGGGGGAAACAAAAACATTCAGTACTTC | CASSLGGNKNIQYF
TRBJ1-2 | - | TRBV19 | - | TGTGCCAGTAGAAAAGACGGATACTATGGCTACACCTTC | CASRKDGYYGYTF
TRBJ1-1 | - | TRBV5-6 | many | TGTGCCAGCAGCGCTTCAGCGGGCTTTGGCACTGAAGCTTTCTTT | CASSASAGFGTEAFF
TRBJ1-5 | - | TRBV6-1 | - | TGTGCCAGCAGTCGACCCTTCCAGCCCCAGCATTTT | CASSRPFQPQHF
TRBJ1-6 | - | TRBV29-1 | many | TGCAGCGTTGAAGAACTACAGAATTCACCCCTCCACTTT | CSVEELQNSPLHF
TRBJ2-5 | - | TRBV7-9 | many | TGTGCCAGCAGCTCGGACAGACGTCAAGAGACCCAGTACTTC | CASSSDRRQETQYF
TRBJ1-1 | TRBD1 | TRBV6-5 | many | TGTGCCAGCAGAACAGGGGGCCAACCTGAAGCTTTCTTT | CASRTGGQPEAFF
TRBJ1-2 | - | TRBV28 | - | TGTGCCAGCAGTTTATATGGCAGCCGAAACGATGGCTACACCTTC | CASSLYGSRNDGYTF
TRBJ1-6 | - | TRBV4-1 | many | TGCGCCAGCAGCCAAGTCCTAGTCGACAGTTTATCCTATAATTCACCCCTCCACTTT | CASSQVLVDSLSYNSPLHF
TRBJ2-5 | - | TRBV4-2 | many | TGTGCCAGCAGCCAAGACTCAGTCGGGACCCAGTACTTC | CASSQDSVGTQYF
TRBJ1-2 | - | TRBV18 | many | TGTGCCAGCTCCCAGGGAAAAGGCAATGGCTACACCTTC | CASSQGKGNGYTF
TRBJ2-5 | - | TRBV25-1 | many | TGTGCCAGCAGTGATTGGGGCAGGCAAGAGACCCAGTACTTC | CASSDWGRQETQYF
TRBJ2-7 | TRBD1 | TRBV6-1 | few | TGTGCCAGCAGGGTCCGGGACAGGGGTAATTACGAGCAGTACTTC | CASRVRDRGNYEQYF
TRBJ1-2 | TRBD1 | TRBV6-5 | many | TGTGCCAGCAGTTATGATCTCGACAGGGCGAGTCGGGACGGCTACACCTTC | CASSYDLDRASRDGYTF